This passage covers 13 T cell receptor beta chains from one sample sequenced in a study of cytomegalovirus exposure and HLA in healthy donors. PCR was performed using 60 Vbeta and 13 Jbeta primers. The data were produced by immunoSEQ multiplex PCR, yet TCRdb's version contains in-frame clones alone and is incomplete. In the table there are around 88,000 clones, roughly 80% of which are singletons. What was sequenced was PBMCs. Source of these receptors: a man aged 50-59 years in good health and CMV-seropositive.

Worth noting for this clone: One end of the junction fails to match germline, which may point to a read error. The chain carries TRBV27 and TRBJ1-6, with 7 bases that match TRBD1. The CDR3 has 14 amino acids. In germline, CDR1 is MNHEY, CDR2 SMNVEV (reference sequence). The chain's CDR3 is CASSLGQTNSPLNF. CDR3 DNA: TGTGCCAGCAGTTTGGGACAGACTAATTCACCCCTCAACTTT.

V and J are TRBV5-1 and TRBJ2-5, with 7 bases aligning to TRBD2. Germline assignment: CDR1 SGHRS and CDR2 YFSETQ. V lost 4 bases to trimming and J lost 1 base; unmatched junction nucleotides: 16. The CDR3 extends over 18 amino acids. The CDR3 sequence: CASSPKGGLGDPQETQYF. CDR3 DNA: TGCGCCAGCAGCCCCAAAGGAGGACTAGGGGATCCCCAAGAGACCCAGTACTTC. Combining the CDR3 with reference TRBV5-1 and TRBJ2-5 gives the whole variable domain KAGVTQTPRYLIKTRGQQVTLSCSPISGHRSVSWYQQTPGQGLQFLFEYFSETQRNKGNFPGRFSGRQFSNSRSEMNVSTLELGDSALYLCASSPKGGLGDPQETQYFGPGTRLLVL.

The chain recombines TRBV6-5 with TRBJ1-2, with D maybe TRBD1 (6 bases). V was pared by 6 bases and J by 7 bases, with 12 bases between. Looked up from germline, CDR1 is MNHEY and CDR2 is SVGAGI. This CDR3 is 12 amino acids long. In nucleotides, the CDR3 is TGTGCCAGCAGGGGGGCGGTTTCTGGCTACACCTTC. It is translated as CASRGAVSGYTF.

The chain carries TRBV14 and TRBJ2-7, with a possible D match to TRBD1 (6 bases). The germline CDR1 and CDR2 sequences are SGHDN and FVKESK. With 0 bases removed from V and 9 bases from J, the gap between germline ends came to 24 bases. The CDR3 spans 17 residues. CDR3 nucleotide sequence: TGTGCCAGCAGCCAAGATATGGGCCAGGGGACACCCGGCGGGCAGTACTTC. It is translated as CASSQDMGQGTPGGQYF.

This sequence joins TRBV5-4 and TRBJ2-3, with 10 bases lining up with TRBD2. This CDR3 is 17 amino acids long. The J segment lost 6 bases and the V segment lost 4 bases, leaving 14 bases of the junction unmatched. CDR1 and CDR2 from the germline V gene are SGHNT and YYREEE (reference sequence). This CDR3 reads CASSEPKGQRGGDTQYF. For the CDR3, the DNA is TGTGCCAGCAGCGAACCGAAGGGGCAGCGGGGGGGGGATACGCAGTATTTT.

A few counts support this clone. This chain links TRBV19 with TRBJ2-3; 7 bases map to TRBD1. V dropped 9 bases and J dropped 2; count of bases not matched to a gene: 5. This CDR3 comprises 13 residues. CDR1 LNHDA and CDR2 SQIVND come from the germline V gene (reference sequence). CDR3 bases: TGTGCCAGCCGGGGACAGAACACAGATACGCAGTATTTT. This gives the protein CASRGQNTDTQYF.

The chain recombines TRBV6-1 with TRBJ1-1, with D unresolved. In germline, CDR1 is MNHNS, CDR2 SASEGT. Trimming cost V 11 bases and J 0 bases, with 10 bases left between them. The CDR3 is 12 residues long. Here the CDR3 reads CAARAMNTEAFF. The CDR3 bases are TGTGCCGCCCGAGCGATGAACACTGAAGCTTTCTTT.

This clone was counted between two and nine times. The chain couples TRBV5-4 to TRBJ2-5; 8 bases are shared with TRBD2. The DNA matches TRBJ2-7 better at its end, which makes the J call doubtful. The CDR3 spans 15 residues. Germline-derived CDR1 and CDR2 are SGHNT and YYREEE (reference sequence). The CDR3 is CASSLSGIDSYEQYF. CDR3 nucleotide sequence: TGTGCCAGCAGCCTTAGCGGGATTGATTCCTACGAGCAGTACTTC.

This chain joins TRBV2 and TRBJ2-3, with 10 bases identical to TRBD2. The CDR3 runs 16 residues. V trimming: 6 bases; J trimming: 6 bases; junction bases outside the gene matches: 12. Germline V gene data show CDR1 as SNHLY and CDR2 as FYNNEI. The CDR3 loop is CASSGGSSGGPDTQYF. CDR3 coding DNA: TGTGCCAGCAGCGGAGGGTCTAGCGGGGGACCCGATACGCAGTATTTT.

V is TRBV6-1 and J is TRBJ2-4, with 11 nucleotides matching TRBD2. V shed 4 bases, J shed 13 bases, and the junction held 6 bases outside the gene matches. Per germline, CDR1 MNHNS and CDR2 SASEGT. The CDR3 extends over 13 amino acids. The CDR3 DNA reads TGTGCCAGCAGTGTACCGGGACTAGCGGTACAGTACTTC. Translated: CASSVPGLAVQYF.

For the CDR3, the DNA is TGTGCCAGCAGCCCTCGAAACTACGTCGGGACAGATACGCAGTATTTT. This codes for CASSPRNYVGTDTQYF. The V gene is TRBV9, the J gene TRBJ2-3; D is uncertain. V lost 4 bases and J 3 bases, leaving 18 bases between the germline ends. The CDR3 runs 16 residues. Germline-derived CDR1 and CDR2 are SGDLS and YYNGEE.

The chain joins TRBV7-8 to TRBJ2-2, with D possibly matching TRBD1 (5 bases). Per the germline V gene, CDR1 is SGHVS and CDR2 is FQNEAQ. The ends were cut back, 0 bases at V and 4 bases at J, with 12 bases in the middle. This CDR3 region has 16 residues. In DNA, the CDR3 is TGTGCCAGCAGCTTAGCGGAGACACAGGTCACCGGGGAGCTGTTTTTT. Protein product: CASSLAETQVTGELFF.

V and J are TRBV30 and TRBJ1-2; TRBD1 matches 12 bases. The trim removed 4 bases at V and 7 bases at J, leaving 10 bases unmatched. Per germline, CDR1 GTSNPN and CDR2 SVGIG (reference sequence). The CDR3 spans 15 residues. The CDR3 is CAWTKRDRGLGGYTF. CDR3 nucleotide sequence: TGTGCCTGGACCAAAAGGGACAGGGGGCTCGGTGGCTACACCTTC.